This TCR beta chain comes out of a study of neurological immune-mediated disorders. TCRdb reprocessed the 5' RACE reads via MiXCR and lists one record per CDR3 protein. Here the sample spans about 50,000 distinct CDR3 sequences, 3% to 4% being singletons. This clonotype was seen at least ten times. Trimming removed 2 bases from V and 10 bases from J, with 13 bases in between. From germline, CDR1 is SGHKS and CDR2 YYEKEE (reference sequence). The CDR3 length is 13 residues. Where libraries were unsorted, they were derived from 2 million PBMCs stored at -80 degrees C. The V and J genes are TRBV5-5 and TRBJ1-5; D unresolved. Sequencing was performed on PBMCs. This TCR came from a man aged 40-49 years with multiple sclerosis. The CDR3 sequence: CASSFQLAEPQHF. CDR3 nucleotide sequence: TGTGCCAGCAGCTTTCAGTTGGCGGAACCCCAGCATTTT. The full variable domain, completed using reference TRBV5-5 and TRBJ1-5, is DAGVTQSPTHLIKTRGQQVTLRCSPISGHKSVSWYQQVLGQGPQFIFQYYEKEERGRGNFPDRFSARQFPNYSSELNVNALLLGDSALYLCASSFQLAEPQHFGDGTRLSIL.